The next 18 T cell receptor beta chains were all read from a single sample in a study of T cells in Graves' hyperthyroidism and ophthalmopathy. Researchers amplified the TCR beta CDR3 regions from RNA transcripts. Researchers ran a first-round RT-PCR on the TCR CDR3 using the HTBI primer set. TCRdb ran MiXCR on the multiplex PCR reads and lists one entry per CDR3 protein. The sample has more than 500,000 distinct CDR3 sequences, roughly 46% seen once. The sequenced sample was peripheral blood or thyroid tissue (not recorded which). The origin of the receptors is an adult woman with Graves' disease, either hyperthyroidism or ophthalmopathy (not recorded which).

This clonotype was counted many times. The chain has TRBV6-1 and TRBJ1-1; no reliable D call. Trimming removed 10 bases from V and 5 bases from J, with 5 bases in between. The CDR3 covers 9 residues. Germline values: CDR1 MNHNS, CDR2 SASEGT. The CDR3 nucleotides read TGTGCCACCGAAACTGAAGCTTTCTTT. It codes for CATETEAFF.

This clonotype was seen repeatedly, ten times or more. V is TRBV29-1 and J is TRBJ2-2; tentative D call: TRBD1 (6 bases). The V end was cut by 7 bases, the J end by 4 bases, with 13 bases between. CDR1 and CDR2 from the germline V gene are SQVTM and ANQGSEA. The CDR3 runs 13 residues. The CDR3 here is CSADTGPTGELFF. The CDR3 DNA reads TGCAGCGCTGATACAGGGCCCACCGGGGAGCTGTTTTTT.

This clonotype was observed at least ten times. The chain couples TRBV11-2 to TRBJ2-7; D is tentatively TRBD1 or TRBD2 (5 bases each). Germline CDR1 is SGHAT and CDR2 is FQNNGV. CDR3 length: 16 residues. Trimming stripped 1 base from V and 4 bases from J, with 17 bases between. The CDR3 loop reads CASSLGGAREHYEQYF. CDR3 DNA sequence: TGTGCCAGCAGCTTAGGAGGGGCCAGAGAACATTACGAGCAGTACTTC.

With respect to this clonotype: The CDR3 carries no conserved terminal phenylalanine or tryptophan, so it likely arises from a read error. The limits of the CDR3 on the DNA are not certain, so only TCRdb's listed CDR3 is given. This chain uses TRBV7-6 with TRBJ2-7; the D segment call TRBD1 is taken from the table without a DNA check. With termini counted, the CDR3 has 13 amino acids. Germline V gene lookup returns CDR1 SGHVS and CDR2 FNYEAQ. CDR3 residues: CASSVTAYYEQHI.

The sample holds many counts of this clonotype. The rearrangement uses TRBV28 and TRBJ2-5, with 9 bases matching TRBD1. The J segment lost 4 bases and the V segment lost 4 bases, leaving 7 bases of the junction unmatched. From germline, CDR1 is MDHEN and CDR2 SYDVKM. CDR3 length equals 15 residues. CDR3 amino acids: CASSSYRGLGETQYF. Written as DNA, the CDR3 is TGTGCCAGCAGTTCCTACAGGGGGCTAGGAGAGACCCAGTACTTC.

CDR3 loop: CASSLRGHGELFF. The DNA of the CDR3 is TGCGCCAGCAGCTTGAGGGGACACGGGGAGCTGTTTTTT. The V gene is TRBV5-1, the J gene TRBJ2-2, with D perhaps TRBD1 (6 bases). The CDR3 runs 13 residues. V was pared by 1 base and J by 7 bases, with 8 bases between. Germline V gene sequence: CDR1 SGHRS, CDR2 YFSETQ.

There are many counts of this clonotype. The V and J genes are TRBV7-9 and TRBJ2-7; D gene ambiguous. V was pared by 5 bases and J by 1 base, with 18 bases between. The CDR3 has 16 residues. The germline V gene has CDR1 SEHNR and CDR2 FQNEAQ (reference sequence). CDR3 DNA sequence: TGTGCCAGCAGCCCAGGTTCACACACAGTATCCTACGAGCAGTACTTC. Protein: CASSPGSHTVSYEQYF.

This clonotype was observed a few times. The rearrangement uses TRBV30 and TRBJ2-7; D gene unclear. The CDR3 runs 11 residues. With 5 bases removed from V and 1 base from J, the gap between germline ends came to 6 bases. Per the germline V gene, CDR1 is GTSNPN and CDR2 is SVGIG (reference sequence). DNA for the CDR3: TGTGCCTGGCAAATTTCCTACGAGCAGTACTTC. Protein product: CAWQISYEQYF.

This clonotype turned up a few times. The V call is TRBV29-1, the J call TRBJ1-2; the D gene is possibly TRBD1 (5 bases). CDR3 size: 11 residues. From germline, CDR1 is SQVTM and CDR2 ANQGSEA. Trimming cost V 7 bases and J 7 bases, with 13 bases left between them. The CDR3 nucleotides are TGCAGCGGCGGGACCAATAGTGGCTACACCTTC. Its protein product is CSGGTNSGYTF.

The rearrangement joins TRBV2 to TRBJ1-2; 7 nucleotides line up with TRBD1. J gave up 3 bases and V 4 bases, and 8 bases lay outside the gene matches. This CDR3 contains 15 residues. The V gene's germline CDR1 is SNHLY and CDR2 FYNNEI. In DNA, the CDR3 is TGTGCCAGCAGTGGGGCCCGCGGGACAGACTATGGCTACACCTTC. Translating it yields CASSGARGTDYGYTF.

V is TRBV27 and J is TRBJ2-7; 7 bases fit TRBD2. Germline V gives CDR1 MNHEY, CDR2 SMNVEV (reference sequence). The CDR3 is 18 amino acids. V shed 3 bases, J shed 2 bases, and the junction held 16 bases outside the gene matches. The chain's CDR3 is CASSFWGRAPGFTYEQYF. In DNA form, the CDR3 reads TGTGCCAGCAGTTTTTGGGGGAGGGCTCCGGGATTTACCTACGAGCAGTACTTC.

This clonotype was detected ten times or more. The chain combines TRBV10-1 with TRBJ2-2; D remains unclear. V dropped 2 bases and J dropped 4 bases, with 8 bases sitting between them. CDR1 is WNHNN and CDR2 is SYGVQD in the germline V gene (reference sequence). This CDR3 spans 14 amino acids. CDR3 bases: TGCGCCAGCAGTGAGAAAACCTCCACCGGGGAGCTGTTTTTT. It translates to CASSEKTSTGELFF.

Ten or more counts support this clonotype. The chain joins TRBV7-9 to TRBJ1-1; D ambiguous. The germline V and J ends were trimmed by 5 bases and 1 base, with 11 bases remaining between them. Germline CDR1 and CDR2: SEHNR and FQNEAQ (reference sequence). The CDR3 covers 14 residues. CDR3 DNA sequence: TGTGCCAGCAGCCTACGTCGGGGGAACACTGAAGCTTTCTTT. Translation gives CASSLRRGNTEAFF. The full variable domain, its missing parts supplied by reference TRBV7-9 and TRBJ1-1, is DTGVSQNPRHKITKRGQNVTFRCDPISEHNRLYWYRQTLGQGPEFLTYFQNEAQLEKSRLLSDRFSAERPKGSFSTLEIQRTEQGDSAMYLCASSLRRGNTEAFFGQGTRLTVV.

This clonotype was recorded only once. The J gene is TRBJ2-5, the V gene TRBV29-1; 8 bases agree with TRBD2. Germline V gene sequence: CDR1 SQVTM, CDR2 ANQGSEA. The CDR3 is 17 amino acids. V lost 6 bases to trimming and J lost 2 bases; unmatched junction nucleotides: 17. For the CDR3, the DNA is TGCAGCGTCCTCGGCCGCCCGGGACTAGTGGTACAAGAGACCCAGTACTTC. It specifies CSVLGRPGLVVQETQYF.

Only a few counts were recorded for this clonotype. J is TRBJ2-2 and V is TRBV20-1; TRBD1 agrees at 8 bases. Germline V gives CDR1 DFQATT, CDR2 SNEGSKA (reference sequence). V trimming: 0 bases; J trimming: 7 bases; junction bases outside the gene matches: 4. This CDR3 has 14 residues. CDR3 DNA sequence: TGCAGTGCTAGAGATGACAGGGGAGGCGGGGAGCTGTTTTTT. Translated: CSARDDRGGGELFF.

With regard to this clonotype: Given the absence of the conserved phenylalanine or tryptophan at the CDR3 end, a read error is likely. The DNA is omitted, as the CDR3 cannot be located on it reliably, and the CDR3 follows TCRdb's listing. J is TRBJ2-5 and V is TRBV10-3; the D call of TRBD1 is as the table states it, not checked on the DNA. The CDR3 spans 15 residues, counting both ends. CDR1 is ENHRY and CDR2 is SYGVKD in the germline V gene. The CDR3 sequence is CAIADRGRIGYTFGS.

This clonotype was observed at least ten times. The chain has TRBV20-1 and TRBJ2-7; 9 bases match TRBD2. The CDR3 runs 14 residues. Per germline, CDR1 DFQATT and CDR2 SNEGSKA (reference sequence). J lost 3 bases, V lost 5 bases, and 8 bases had no gene match. The CDR3: CSAYTSGLFYEQYF. The CDR3 bases are TGCAGTGCTTATACTAGCGGGCTATTCTACGAGCAGTACTTC.

This clonotype was seen ten or more times. This chain uses TRBV19 with TRBJ1-2; no clear D. The CDR3 extends over 13 amino acids. The germline V gene encodes CDR1 LNHDA and CDR2 SQIVND (reference sequence). V lost 6 bases, J lost 5 bases, and 13 bases lay in between. The CDR3 nucleotides are TGTGCCAGTAGCCTATCAACCGAATATGGCTACACCTTC. Its translation is CASSLSTEYGYTF.